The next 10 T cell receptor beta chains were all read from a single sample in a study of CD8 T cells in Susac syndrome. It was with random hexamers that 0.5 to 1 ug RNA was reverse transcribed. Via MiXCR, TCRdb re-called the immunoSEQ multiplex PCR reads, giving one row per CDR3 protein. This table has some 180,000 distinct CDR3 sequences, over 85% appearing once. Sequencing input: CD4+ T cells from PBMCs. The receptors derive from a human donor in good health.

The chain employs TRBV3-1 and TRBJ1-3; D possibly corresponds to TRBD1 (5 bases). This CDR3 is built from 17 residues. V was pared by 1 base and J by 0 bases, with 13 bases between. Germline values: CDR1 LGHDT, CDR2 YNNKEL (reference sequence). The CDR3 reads CASSQGEGRTSGNTIYF. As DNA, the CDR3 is TGTGCCAGCAGCCAAGGAGAGGGACGAACCTCTGGAAACACCATATATTTT.

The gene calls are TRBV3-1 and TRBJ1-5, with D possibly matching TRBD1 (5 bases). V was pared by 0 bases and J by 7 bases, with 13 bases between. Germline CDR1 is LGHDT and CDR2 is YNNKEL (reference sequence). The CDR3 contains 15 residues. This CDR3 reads CASSQDLGPGQPQHF. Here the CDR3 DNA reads TGTGCCAGCAGCCAAGATTTGGGTCCAGGGCAGCCCCAGCATTTT.

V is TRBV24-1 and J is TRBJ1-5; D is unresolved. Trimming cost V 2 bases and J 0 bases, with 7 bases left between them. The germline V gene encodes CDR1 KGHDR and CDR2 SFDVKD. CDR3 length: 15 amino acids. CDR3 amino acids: CATSDSGYSNQPQHF. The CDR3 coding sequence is TGTGCCACCAGTGATTCGGGATATAGCAATCAGCCCCAGCATTTT.

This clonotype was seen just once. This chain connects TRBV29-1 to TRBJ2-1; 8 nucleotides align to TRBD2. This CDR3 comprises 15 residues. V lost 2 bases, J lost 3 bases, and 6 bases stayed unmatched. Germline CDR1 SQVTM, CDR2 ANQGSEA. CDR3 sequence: CSVEIGLAIYNEQFF. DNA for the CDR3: TGCAGCGTTGAAATCGGACTAGCAATCTACAATGAGCAGTTCTTC.

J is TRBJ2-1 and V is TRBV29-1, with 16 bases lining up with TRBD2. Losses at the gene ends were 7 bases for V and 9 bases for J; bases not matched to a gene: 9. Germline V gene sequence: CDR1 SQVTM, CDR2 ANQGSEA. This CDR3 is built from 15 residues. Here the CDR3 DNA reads TGCAGCGCCCAAGGGACTAGCGGGAGGGAGGTTGAGCAGTTCTTC. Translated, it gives CSAQGTSGREVEQFF.

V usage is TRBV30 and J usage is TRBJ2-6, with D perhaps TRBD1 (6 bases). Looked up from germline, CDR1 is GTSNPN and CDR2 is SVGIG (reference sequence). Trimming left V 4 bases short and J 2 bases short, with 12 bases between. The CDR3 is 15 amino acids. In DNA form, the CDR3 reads TGTGCCTGGATGGTCAGGGGTACTGGGGCCAACGTCCTGACTTTC. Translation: CAWMVRGTGANVLTF.

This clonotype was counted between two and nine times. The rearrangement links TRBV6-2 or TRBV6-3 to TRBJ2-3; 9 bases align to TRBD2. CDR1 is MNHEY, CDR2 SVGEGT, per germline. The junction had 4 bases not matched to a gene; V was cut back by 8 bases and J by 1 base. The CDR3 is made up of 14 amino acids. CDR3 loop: CASRRTSGTDTQYF. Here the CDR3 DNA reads TGTGCCAGCCGACGGACTAGCGGCACAGATACGCAGTATTTT.

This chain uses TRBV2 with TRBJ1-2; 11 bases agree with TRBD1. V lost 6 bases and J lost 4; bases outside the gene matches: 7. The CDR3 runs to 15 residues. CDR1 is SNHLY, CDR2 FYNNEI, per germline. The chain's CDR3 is CASSVGQGASYGYTF. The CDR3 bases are TGTGCCAGCAGCGTAGGACAGGGGGCAAGCTATGGCTACACCTTC.

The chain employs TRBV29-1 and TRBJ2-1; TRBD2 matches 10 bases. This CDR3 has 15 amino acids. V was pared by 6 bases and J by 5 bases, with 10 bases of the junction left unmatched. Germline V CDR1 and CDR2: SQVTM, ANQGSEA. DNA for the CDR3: TGCAGCGTCTGGACGTCAGCGGGAGGGAACAATGAGCAGTTCTTC. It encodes CSVWTSAGGNNEQFF.

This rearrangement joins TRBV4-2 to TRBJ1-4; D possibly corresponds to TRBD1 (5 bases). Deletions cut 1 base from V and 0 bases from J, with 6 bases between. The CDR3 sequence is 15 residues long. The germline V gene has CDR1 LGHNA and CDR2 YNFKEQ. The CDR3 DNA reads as TGTGCCAGCAGCCAAGGGACACCAACTAATGAAAAACTGTTTTTT. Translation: CASSQGTPTNEKLFF.